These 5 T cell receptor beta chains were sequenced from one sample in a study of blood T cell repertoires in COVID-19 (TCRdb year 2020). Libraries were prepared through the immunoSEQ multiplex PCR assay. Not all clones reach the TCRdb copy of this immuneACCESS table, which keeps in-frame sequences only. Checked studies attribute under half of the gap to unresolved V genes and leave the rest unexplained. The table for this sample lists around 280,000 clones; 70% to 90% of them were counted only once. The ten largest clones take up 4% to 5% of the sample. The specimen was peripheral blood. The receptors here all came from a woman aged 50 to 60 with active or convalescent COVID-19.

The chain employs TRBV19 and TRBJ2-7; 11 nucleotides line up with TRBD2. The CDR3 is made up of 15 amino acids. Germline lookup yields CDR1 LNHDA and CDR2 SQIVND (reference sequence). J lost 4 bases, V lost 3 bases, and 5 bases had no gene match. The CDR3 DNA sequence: TGTGCCAGTAGTATTGCGGGGACTAGCGGATACGAGCAGTACTTC. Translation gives CASSIAGTSGYEQYF.

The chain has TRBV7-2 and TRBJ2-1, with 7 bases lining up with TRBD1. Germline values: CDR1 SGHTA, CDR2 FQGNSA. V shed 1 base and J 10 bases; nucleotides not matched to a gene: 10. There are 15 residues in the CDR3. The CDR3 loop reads CASSLGDRQKEEQFF. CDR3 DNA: TGTGCCAGCAGCTTAGGGGACAGACAAAAGGAGGAGCAGTTCTTC.

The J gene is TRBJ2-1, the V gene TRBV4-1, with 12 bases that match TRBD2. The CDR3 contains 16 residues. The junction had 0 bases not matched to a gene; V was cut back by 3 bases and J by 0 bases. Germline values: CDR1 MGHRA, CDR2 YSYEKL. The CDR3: CASSQTSGSSYNEQFF. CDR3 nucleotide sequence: TGCGCCAGCAGCCAGACTAGCGGGAGCTCCTACAATGAGCAGTTCTTC.

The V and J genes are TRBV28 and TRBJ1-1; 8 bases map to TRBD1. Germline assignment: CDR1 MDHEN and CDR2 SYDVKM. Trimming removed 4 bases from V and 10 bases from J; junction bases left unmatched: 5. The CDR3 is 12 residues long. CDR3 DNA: TGTGCCAGCAGTTCTCAGGGGGCGATAGCTTTCTTT. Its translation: CASSSQGAIAFF.

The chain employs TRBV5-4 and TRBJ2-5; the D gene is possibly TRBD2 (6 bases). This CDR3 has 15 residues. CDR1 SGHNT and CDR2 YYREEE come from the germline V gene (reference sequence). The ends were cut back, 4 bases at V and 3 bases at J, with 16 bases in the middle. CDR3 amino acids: CASSLGRGAKETQYF. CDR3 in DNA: TGTGCCAGCAGCCTGGGACGCGGGGCGAAAGAGACCCAGTACTTC.